This record concerns one T cell receptor (beta chain) sequence. Antigen: not known. An end of the junction does not agree with germline; a read error may underlie this. The data were obtained in a study of identical twins' blood T cells. TCRdb re-derived calls from the 5' RACE reads in MiXCR, one entry per CDR3 protein. Counted here are about 370,000 distinct CDR3 sequences, about 28% occurring once; the ten biggest clones make up about 6%. Germline assignment: CDR1 SGDLS and CDR2 YYNGEE. The CDR3 length is 15 residues. The donors were healthy female monozygous twins, three pairs in total. Overall study findings and caveats: Even for out-of-frame TCRbeta, twins reportedly shared V gene usage much more than unrelated donors. Each donor's most abundant TCRbeta clonotypes shared more CDR3 sequences with her twin than unrelated donors.

The chain employs TRBV9 and TRBJ2-1; D perhaps matches TRBD2 (5 bases). The source is a woman aged 18-50 years in good health. The sample consisted of PBMCs. This chain's CDR3 is CASSYSPGSYNEQLF. Written as DNA, the CDR3 is TGTGCCAGCAGCTACTCCCCGGGGTCCTACAATGAGCAGTTATTC.